Listed below are T cell receptor beta chains from one sample, sequenced in a study of T cells in Graves' hyperthyroidism and ophthalmopathy. TCRdb redid the calling of the multiplex PCR reads with MiXCR, one entry per CDR3 protein. Among 35,000 to 45,000 distinct CDR3 sequences, around half were seen once, and the ten largest hold about a sixth. Sequenced sample: blood. Every receptor here comes from a man aged 40-49 years with Graves' ophthalmopathy. CDR3s include the opening cysteine and the closing phenylalanine or tryptophan. Each record gives: D gene, clone size, V gene, J gene, CDR3 protein, CDR3 DNA. D genes are given only for firm matches. The size of a clone is reported for some rows only, either as once, few or many, or as a class for expanded clones.

-	medium-sized	TRBV9	TRBJ1-2	CASSVGQDYGYTF	TGTGCCAGCAGCGTAGGGCAGGACTATGGCTACACCTTC
-	-	TRBV15	TRBJ1-6	CATSRDWPGEISPLHF	TGTGCCACCAGCAGAGATTGGCCAGGGGAGATCTCACCCCTCCACTTT
-	once	TRBV29-1	TRBJ2-1	CSVGVNTGEQFF	TGCAGCGTTGGCGTGAACACCGGGGAGCAGTTCTTC
-	-	TRBV19	TRBJ1-6	CASSRTAREPNQPLHF	TGTGCCAGTAGCAGGACTGCCAGGGAACCAAATCAGCCCCTCCACTTT
TRBD1	many	TRBV20-1	TRBJ1-1	CSARETGTGGTEAFF	TGCAGTGCTAGAGAAACCGGGACAGGGGGCACTGAAGCTTTCTTT
TRBD2	-	TRBV7-2	TRBJ2-1	CASSLGLAGPTDTQFF	TGTGCCAGCAGCTTAGGACTAGCGGGGCCCACAGATACGCAGTTCTTC
-	many	TRBV5-4	TRBJ2-5	CASSTGTQQETQYF	TGTGCCAGCAGCACCGGGACCCAACAAGAGACCCAGTACTTC
TRBD1	-	TRBV18	TRBJ1-1	CASSPGDSTEAFF	TGTGCCAGCTCACCAGGGGACAGCACTGAAGCTTTCTTT
-	medium-sized	TRBV15	TRBJ2-7	CATSRDKLGEQYF	TGTGCCACCAGCAGAGATAAGTTAGGTGAGCAGTACTTC
-	few	TRBV20-1	TRBJ2-5	CSAQRTENF	TGCAGTGCCCAACGGACCGAGAACTTC
-	-	TRBV28	TRBJ1-2	CASSMDTNYGYTF	TGTGCCAGCAGCATGGACACGAACTATGGCTACACCTTC
-	medium-sized	TRBV29-1	TRBJ2-5	CSVAEGSFEGETQYF	TGCAGCGTTGCTGAGGGTTCCTTCGAGGGGGAGACCCAGTACTTC
TRBD1	many	TRBV4-1	TRBJ2-7	CASSLSYRGAYEQYF	TGCGCCAGCAGCCTAAGTTACAGGGGTGCCTACGAGCAGTACTTC
-	once	TRBV6-4	TRBJ1-5	CASNISNQPQHF	TGTGCCAGCAACATCAGTAATCAGCCCCAGCATTTT
TRBD2	many	TRBV7-6	TRBJ2-2	CASSRGLAGGPRAGELFF	TGTGCCAGCAGCCGAGGACTAGCGGGAGGGCCTAGGGCCGGGGAGCTGTTTTTT
-	many	TRBV2	TRBJ2-1	CASSEGLSSYNEQFF	TGTGCCAGCAGTGAGGGCCTTAGCTCCTACAATGAGCAGTTCTTC
-	many	TRBV27	TRBJ1-5	CASSSGSMVRSNQPQHF	TGTGCCAGCAGTTCGGGGAGCATGGTCCGGAGCAATCAGCCCCAGCATTTT
-	many	TRBV3-1	TRBJ2-7	CASSQGRWGGQHEQYF	TGTGCCAGCAGCCAAGGTCGGTGGGGGGGGCAGCACGAGCAGTACTTC
TRBD1	-	TRBV7-9	TRBJ2-5	CASSRTGTTETQYF	TGTGCCAGTTCACGGACAGGGACCACGGAGACCCAGTACTTC
TRBD2	-	TRBV2	TRBJ2-7	CASSGTSGRYEQYF	TGTGCCAGCAGTGGGACTAGCGGGAGATACGAGCAGTACTTC
-	many	TRBV2	TRBJ2-5	CASSERGRRQETQYF	TGTGCCAGCAGTGAACGCGGGCGACGCCAAGAGACCCAGTACTTC
TRBD1	many	TRBV27	TRBJ2-1	CASSLARGGENEQFF	TGTGCCAGCAGTTTGGCCCGAGGGGGCGAAAATGAGCAGTTCTTC
TRBD1	many	TRBV7-2	TRBJ1-5	CASSLGQGAQPQHF	TGTGCCAGCAGCTTGGGACAGGGGGCTCAGCCCCAGCATTTT
TRBD2	-	TRBV7-6	TRBJ2-3	CATSGTSTDTQYF	TGTGCCACTAGCGGGACGTCTACAGATACGCAGTATTTT
TRBD1	many	TRBV4-1	TRBJ1-2	CASSHRQGEYGYTF	TGCGCCAGCAGCCATCGACAGGGAGAGTATGGCTACACCTTC
TRBD1	-	TRBV7-9	TRBJ2-7	CASSPGTGVYEQYF	TGTGCCAGCAGCCCCGGGACAGGGGTCTACGAGCAGTACTTC
-	many	TRBV28	TRBJ1-2	CASSPKTYYTF	TGTGCCAGCAGTCCTAAGACCTACTACACCTTC
TRBD2	-	TRBV7-2	TRBJ2-7	CASSPRPSGLSYEQYF	TGTGCCAGCAGCCCAAGACCTAGCGGACTCTCCTACGAGCAGTACTTC
-	many	TRBV5-6	TRBJ2-7	CASSLWGGLEQYF	TGTGCCAGCAGCTTATGGGGTGGGCTCGAGCAGTACTTC
TRBD1	many	TRBV20-1	TRBJ2-7	CSARGTQGSPSEQYF	TGCAGTGCTAGGGGGACACAGGGGTCCCCGTCGGAGCAGTACTTC
-	-	TRBV25-1	TRBJ2-3	CASSTTDTQYF	TGTGCCAGCAGTACCACAGATACGCAGTATTTT
-	-	TRBV10-3	TRBJ2-5	CAITRERKETQYF	TGTGCCATCACTCGGGAGAGGAAAGAGACCCAGTACTTC
TRBD1	-	TRBV7-2	TRBJ2-7	CASSLWTGGLYEQYF	TGTGCCAGCAGTTTATGGACAGGGGGCTTATACGAGCAGTACTTC
-	many	TRBV2	TRBJ2-5	CASSEGRGEATQYF	TGTGCCAGCAGTGAGGGCAGGGGGGAGGCGACCCAGTACTTC
TRBD1	few	TRBV20-1	TRBJ2-7	CSARRVVAGTGGSSYEQYF	TGCAGTGCTAGGCGGGTCGTCGCCGGGACAGGGGGCAGCTCCTACGAGCAGTACTTC
-	-	TRBV19	TRBJ1-5	CASSIEGPHSDQPQHF	TGTGCCAGTAGTATAGAGGGACCCCACTCGGATCAGCCTCAGCATTTT
TRBD1	many	TRBV2	TRBJ2-2	CASSRQGPNTGELFF	TGTGCCAGCAGTCGACAGGGGCCGAACACCGGGGAGCTGTTTTTT
TRBD1	once	TRBV20-1	TRBJ2-3	CSASNRGLQYF	TGCAGTGCTAGTAACAGGGGGCTGCAGTATTTT
-	once	TRBV7-8	TRBJ1-2	CAITTGSGNTF	TGTGCCATCACAACGGGCTCTGGAAACACCTTC
TRBD1	-	TRBV7-9	TRBJ1-3	CASSLPPGQYSGNTIYF	TGTGCCAGCAGCCTACCGCCGGGACAGTACTCTGGAAACACCATATATTTT
TRBD2	-	TRBV20-1	TRBJ2-3	CGGSGGYTQYF	TGCGGGGGTAGCGGGGGATATACGCAGTATTTT